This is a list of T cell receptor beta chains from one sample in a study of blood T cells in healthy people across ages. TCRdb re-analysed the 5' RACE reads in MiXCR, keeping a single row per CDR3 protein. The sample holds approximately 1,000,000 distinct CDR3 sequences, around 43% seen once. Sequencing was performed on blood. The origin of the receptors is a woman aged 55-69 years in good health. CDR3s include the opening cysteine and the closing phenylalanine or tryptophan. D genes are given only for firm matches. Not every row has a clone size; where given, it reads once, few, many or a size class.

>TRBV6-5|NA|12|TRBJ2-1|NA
CASMRANNEQFF
TGTGCCAGCATGAGGGCGAACAATGAGCAGTTCTTC
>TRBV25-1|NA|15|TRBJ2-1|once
CASSELGLNVNEQFF
TGTGCCAGCAGTGAATTGGGGCTCAACGTCAATGAGCAGTTCTTC
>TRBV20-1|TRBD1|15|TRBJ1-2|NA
CSARDVAGGAKGYTF
TGCAGTGCTAGAGATGTGGCAGGGGGCGCGAAGGGCTACACCTTC
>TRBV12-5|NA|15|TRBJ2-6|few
CASGPGQSGANVLTF
TGTGCTAGTGGCCCAGGACAGTCTGGGGCCAACGTCCTGACTTTC
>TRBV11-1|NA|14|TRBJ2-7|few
CASSWADGSYEQYF
TGTGCCAGCAGCTGGGCAGATGGCTCCTACGAGCAGTACTTC
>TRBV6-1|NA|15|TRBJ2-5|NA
CTSSAARGVGETQYF
TGTACCAGCAGTGCTGCCAGGGGGGTAGGAGAGACCCAGTACTTC
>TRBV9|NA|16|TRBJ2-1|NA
CASSVDWDTDNERQFF
TGTGCCAGCAGCGTAGATTGGGACACAGACAATGAGCGGCAGTTCTTC
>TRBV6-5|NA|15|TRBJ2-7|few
CASSYGGSSTYEQYF
TGTGCCAGCAGTTACGGCGGGTCATCAACCTACGAGCAGTACTTC
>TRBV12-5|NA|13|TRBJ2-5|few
CACRDTGMETQYF
TGTGCTTGCCGGGACACTGGCATGGAGACCCAGTACTTC
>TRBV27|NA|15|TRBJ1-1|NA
CASSLSSRESTEAFF
TGTGCCAGCAGTTTATCGTCCAGGGAGAGTACTGAAGCTTTCTTT
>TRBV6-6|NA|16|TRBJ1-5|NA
CASSYWGGTGNQPQHF
TGTGCCAGCAGTTACTGGGGGGGCACGGGCAATCAGCCCCAGCATTTT
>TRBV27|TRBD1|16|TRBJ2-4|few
CASSFAWPGQGSSQYF
TGTGCCAGCAGTTTCGCATGGCCGGGACAGGGATCTTCGCAGTACTTC
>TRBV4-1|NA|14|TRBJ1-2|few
CASSQDTSSYGYTF
TGCGCCAGCAGCCAAGATACGAGCAGCTATGGCTACACCTTC
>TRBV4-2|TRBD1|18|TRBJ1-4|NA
CAGRQTGTGNLVDEILFF
TGTGCCGGCAGGCAAACCGGGACAGGGAACCTTGTAGATGAAATACTGTTTTTT
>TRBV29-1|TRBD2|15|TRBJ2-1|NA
CSVDSVAGVGNEQFF
TGCAGCGTTGATTCGGTAGCGGGAGTCGGGAATGAGCAGTTCTTC
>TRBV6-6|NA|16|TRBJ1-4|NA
CASRPDLQARTEKLFF
TGTGCCAGCAGACCCGATCTCCAGGCTAGGACTGAAAAACTGTTTTTT
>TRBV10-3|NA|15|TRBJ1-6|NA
CAISEGDRLASPLHF
TGTGCCATCAGTGAAGGTGACAGGCTTGCTTCACCCCTCCACTTT
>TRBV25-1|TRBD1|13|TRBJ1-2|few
CASRGTGAGGYTF
TGTGCCAGCAGGGGGACAGGGGCGGGCGGCTACACCTTC
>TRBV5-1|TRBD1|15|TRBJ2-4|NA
CASSFGQGALREQYF
TGCGCCAGCAGCTTCGGACAGGGTGCATTGAGGGAGCAGTACTTC
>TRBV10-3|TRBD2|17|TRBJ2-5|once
CAISGVGASGTVNEQYF
TGTGCCATCAGTGGGGTGGGCGCTAGCGGGACTGTCAATGAGCAGTACTTC
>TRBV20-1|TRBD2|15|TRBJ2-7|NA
CSARDPEGGVYEQYF
TGCAGTGCTAGAGACCCCGAGGGAGGGGTCTACGAGCAGTACTTC
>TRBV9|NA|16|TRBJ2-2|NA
CASSVGDSTNTGELFF
TGTGCCAGCAGCGTAGGGGACTCTACGAACACCGGGGAGCTGTTTTTT
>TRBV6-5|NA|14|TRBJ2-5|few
CASSSFRAGETQYF
TGTGCCAGCAGTTCATTTCGGGCGGGAGAGACCCAGTACTTC
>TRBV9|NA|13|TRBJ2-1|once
CASSDLIANEQFF
TGTGCCAGCAGCGACCTGATAGCCAATGAGCAGTTCTTC
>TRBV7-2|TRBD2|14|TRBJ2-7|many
CASSLVRGSYEQYF
TGTGCCAGCAGCTTAGTGCGGGGGTCCTACGAGCAGTACTTC
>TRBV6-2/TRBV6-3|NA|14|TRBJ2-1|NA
CASSYAGDYNEQFF
TGTGCCAGCAGTTACGCCGGCGATTACAATGAGCAGTTCTTC
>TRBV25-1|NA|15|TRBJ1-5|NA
CASTGETGAGQPQHF
TGTGCCAGCACCGGGGAGACAGGCGCAGGGCAGCCCCAGCATTTT
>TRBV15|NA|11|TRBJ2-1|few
CATSRGGGQFF
TGTGCCACCAGCAGAGGGGGAGGGCAGTTCTTC
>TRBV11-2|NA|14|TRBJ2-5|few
CASSPRDYQETQYF
TGTGCCAGCAGCCCCCGGGACTACCAAGAGACCCAGTACTTC
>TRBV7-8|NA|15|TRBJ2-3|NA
CASGLSGQGTDTQYF
TGTGCCAGCGGCTTAAGCGGGCAAGGCACAGATACGCAGTATTTT
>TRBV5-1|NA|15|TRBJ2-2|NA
CASSLDGRATGELFF
TGCGCCAGCAGCTTGGATGGCAGGGCGACCGGGGAGCTGTTTTTT
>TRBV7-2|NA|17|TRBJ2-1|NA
CASSSGQGASSYNEQFF
TGTGCCAGCAGCTCGGGCCAGGGCGCTAGCTCCTACAATGAGCAGTTCTTC
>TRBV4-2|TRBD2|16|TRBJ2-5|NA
CASSQTSGSGTETQYF
TGTGCCAGCAGCCAGACTAGCGGGAGTGGAACAGAGACCCAGTACTTC
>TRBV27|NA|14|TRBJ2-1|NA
CASRSRGTYNEQFF
TGTGCCAGCAGATCCAGGGGTACTTACAATGAGCAGTTCTTC
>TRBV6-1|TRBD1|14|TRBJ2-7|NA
CASSREGGHYEQYF
TGTGCCAGCAGTAGGGAAGGGGGCCACTACGAGCAGTACTTC
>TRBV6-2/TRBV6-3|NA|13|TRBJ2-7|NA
CASSDRLVDEQYF
TGTGCCAGCAGTGACAGGCTCGTGGACGAGCAGTACTTC
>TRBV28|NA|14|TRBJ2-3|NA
CASGIQGQADTQYF
TGTGCCAGCGGAATACAGGGTCAAGCAGATACGCAGTATTTT
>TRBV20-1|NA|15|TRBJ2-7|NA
CSAREGGAASYEQYF
TGCAGTGCTAGAGAAGGGGGGGCCGCCTCCTACGAGCAGTACTTC